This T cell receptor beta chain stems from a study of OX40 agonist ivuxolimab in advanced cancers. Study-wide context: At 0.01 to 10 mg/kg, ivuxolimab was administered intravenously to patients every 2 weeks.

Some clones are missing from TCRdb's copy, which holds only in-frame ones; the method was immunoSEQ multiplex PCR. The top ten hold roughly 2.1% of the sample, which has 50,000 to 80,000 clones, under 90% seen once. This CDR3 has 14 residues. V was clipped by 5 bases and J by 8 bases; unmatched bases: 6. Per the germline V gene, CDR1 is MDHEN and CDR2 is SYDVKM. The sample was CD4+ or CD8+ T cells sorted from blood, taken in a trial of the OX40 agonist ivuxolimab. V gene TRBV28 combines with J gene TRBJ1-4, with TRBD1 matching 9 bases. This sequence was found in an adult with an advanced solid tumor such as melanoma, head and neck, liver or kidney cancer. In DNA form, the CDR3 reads TGTGCCAGCAGTCGACAGGGGGTTCAGGAAAAACTGTTTTTT. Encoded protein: CASSRQGVQEKLFF.